Shown below are 23 T cell receptor beta chains from a single sample sequenced in a study of regulatory T cells in long-lasting Graves disease. Time point: newly diagnosed GD, antithyroid drugs for less than 3 months. Isolated PBMC RNA provided the starting material for the TCR library. To make TCR beta libraries, researchers used iRepertoire HTBI primers and Arm-PCR of CDR3 regions. Using its own MiXCR run on the multiplex PCR reads, TCRdb lists one record per CDR3 protein. The data hold some 500,000 distinct CDR3 sequences, with approximately 12% observed a single time. These data also formed part of another study, on T cells in Graves' hyperthyroidism and ophthalmopathy.

This sample comprised peripheral blood mononuclear cells (PBMCs), obtained at new diagnosis, from a patient treated with antithyroid drugs. All receptors derive from a man aged 25 to 40 with Graves disease.

V usage is TRBV10-1 and J usage is TRBJ1-5; 9 positions agree with TRBD1. V lost 8 bases to trimming and J lost 11 bases; unmatched junction nucleotides: 10. The CDR3 runs 13 residues. The V gene's germline CDR1 is WNHNN and CDR2 SYGVQD (reference sequence). The CDR3, as DNA: TGCGCCAGCTCACCGGGACAGGGTATGTCCCAGCATTTT. Translation: CASSPGQGMSQHF.

The V call is TRBV5-1, the J call TRBJ1-2, with TRBD1 matching over 8 bases. J lost 4 bases, V lost 4 bases, and 12 bases had no gene match. Germline loops: CDR1 SGHRS, CDR2 YFSETQ. The CDR3 runs to 16 residues. Written as DNA, the CDR3 is TGCGCCAGCAGCCCGGACCCAGGGACAGGCTTCTATGGCTACACCTTC. Its protein product is CASSPDPGTGFYGYTF.

This clonotype came up a few times. The V call is TRBV6-2 or TRBV6-3, the J call TRBJ2-7, with TRBD1 matching 7 bases. The CDR3 is 14 amino acids. The trim removed 5 bases at V and 0 bases at J, leaving 4 bases unmatched. Germline V gene sequence: CDR1 MNHEY, CDR2 SVGEGT. The CDR3 loop reads CASSVHRGSYEQYF. The CDR3 DNA follows: TGTGCCAGCAGTGTCCACAGGGGCTCCTACGAGCAGTACTTC.

This clonotype turned up a few times. The V gene is TRBV20-1, the J gene TRBJ1-1; possibly TRBD1 for D (6 bases). CDR1 DFQATT and CDR2 SNEGSKA come from the germline V gene (reference sequence). Trimming left V 2 bases short and J 2 bases short, with 12 bases between. The CDR3 runs 14 residues. CDR3 nucleotide sequence: TGCAGTGCTAGAAAATGGGACACAAACACTGAAGCTTTCTTT. Translation gives CSARKWDTNTEAFF.

V is TRBV3-1 and J is TRBJ2-7; 8 bases map to TRBD1. V lost 2 bases, J lost 2 bases, and 5 bases stayed unmatched. Per the germline V gene, CDR1 is LGHDT and CDR2 is YNNKEL (reference sequence). The CDR3 is 15 amino acids. CDR3 sequence: CASSQLPQGAYEQYF. Written as DNA, the CDR3 is TGTGCCAGCAGCCAACTACCACAGGGGGCCTACGAGCAGTACTTC.

Many counts were recorded for this clonotype. J is TRBJ1-2 and V is TRBV10-3; 8 bases match TRBD1. V trimming: 7 bases; J trimming: 7 bases; junction bases outside the gene matches: 11. CDR1 ENHRY and CDR2 SYGVKD come from the germline V gene. CDR3 size: 14 residues. CDR3 in amino acids: CAIISDRGEGGYTF. The DNA for the CDR3 is TGTGCCATCATAAGTGACAGGGGCGAGGGTGGCTACACCTTC.

At least ten counts were recorded for this clonotype. This chain links TRBV11-2 with TRBJ1-1, with unresolved D. V gave up 5 bases and J gave up 6 bases, with 7 bases separating them. Germline V gene data show CDR1 as SGHAT and CDR2 as FQNNGV. The CDR3 length is 11 residues. Here the CDR3 DNA reads TGTGCCAGCAGCCCCATCCCTGAAGCTTTCTTT. Translated: CASSPIPEAFF.

V gene TRBV18 combines with J gene TRBJ1-3; D unclear. With 1 base removed from V and 0 bases from J, the gap between germline ends came to 13 bases. From germline, CDR1 is KGHSH and CDR2 LQKENI. The CDR3 extends over 17 amino acids. The CDR3 spells CASSPRGDHLSGNTIYF. CDR3 sequence (DNA): TGTGCCAGCTCACCACGTGGGGATCACCTCTCTGGAAACACCATATATTTT. Full variable domain (outside the CDR3, taken from reference TRBV18 and TRBJ1-3): NAGVMQNPRHLVRRRGQEARLRCSPMKGHSHVYWYRQLPEEGLKFMVYLQKENIIDESGMPKERFSAEFPKEGPSILRIQQVVRGDSAAYFCASSPRGDHLSGNTIYFGEGSWLTVV.

This clonotype was recorded at least ten times. V and J are TRBV24-1 and TRBJ2-7, with a possible D match to TRBD2 (6 bases). V was trimmed by 5 bases and J by 5 bases, leaving 18 bases between them. The CDR3 is made up of 15 amino acids. Germline lookup yields CDR1 KGHDR and CDR2 SFDVKD. The CDR3 DNA sequence: TGTGCCACCAGTGCCCCCGACAAGGCGGGGCACGAGCAGTACTTC. Encoded protein: CATSAPDKAGHEQYF.

This clonotype was picked up a small number of times. The V gene is TRBV5-4, the J gene TRBJ2-1; D is perhaps TRBD2 (6 bases). Per germline, CDR1 SGHNT and CDR2 YYREEE (reference sequence). Trimming removed 1 base from V and 7 bases from J, with 18 bases in between. The CDR3 length is 16 residues. CDR3 amino acids: CASSLRSGVNGNEQFF. The CDR3 nucleotides read TGTGCCAGCAGCTTGCGGTCGGGAGTGAACGGGAATGAGCAGTTCTTC.

This clonotype was detected many times. The CDR3 loop reads CASSSPGVLIYAFF. DNA of the CDR3: TGTGCCAGCAGCTCCCCCGGGGTCCTTATTTATGCTTTCTTT. The V call is TRBV7-2, the J call TRBJ1-1; D not certain. Trimming pared 4 bases from V and 11 bases from J, leaving 20 bases between. The CDR3 loop spans 14 amino acids. Germline CDR1 SGHTA, CDR2 FQGNSA. Full variable domain (remainder filled in from reference TRBV7-2 and TRBJ1-1): GAGVSQSPSNKVTEKGKDVELRCDPISGHTALYWYRQSLGQGLEFLIYFQGNSAPDKSGLPSDRFSAERTGGSVSTLTIQRTQQEDSAVYLCASSSPGVLIYAFFGQGTRLTVV.

In regard to this clonotype: This sequence is one base from a far larger clone and is likely a read error. V and J are TRBV12-3 or TRBV12-4 and TRBJ2-3; D may be TRBD1 or TRBD2 (5 bases each). The DNA end lines up better with TRBJ2-5; the J call may be wrong. The CDR3 covers 13 residues. The CDR3 protein is CAGSRDPRGTQYF. CDR3 nucleotide sequence: TGTGCCGGCAGTCGGGACCCCAGAGGGACCCAGTACTTC.

This clonotype showed up many times. DNA for the CDR3: TGCAGTGCTAGAGGCGGGACCTTTTACGAGCAGTACTTC. It yields the protein CSARGGTFYEQYF. The chain uses TRBV20-1 and TRBJ2-7; tentative D call: TRBD2 (6 bases). The CDR3 loop spans 13 amino acids. Germline loops: CDR1 DFQATT, CDR2 SNEGSKA (reference sequence). The V gene lost 1 base and the J gene lost 4 bases, with 11 bases spanning the gap.

This clonotype was seen a handful of times. The V call is TRBV2, the J call TRBJ1-6, with TRBD1 as a possible D gene (5 bases). The ends were cut back, 4 bases at V and 0 bases at J, with 10 bases in the middle. Germline V gene lookup returns CDR1 SNHLY and CDR2 FYNNEI. The CDR3 covers 16 residues. CDR3 nucleotide sequence: TGTGCCAGCAGTGGGGGCGGGAGCTCCTATAATTCACCCCTCCACTTT. Translated: CASSGGGSSYNSPLHF.

V and J are TRBV20-1 and TRBJ2-7; 15 bases are shared with TRBD2. The CDR3 covers 15 residues. J was trimmed by 7 bases and V by 0 bases; bases with no gene match: 4. CDR1 and CDR2 (germline): DFQATT, SNEGSKA (reference sequence). CDR3 in DNA: TGCAGTGCTAGAGACGGACTAGCGGGAGGGGGTGAGCAGTACTTC. Translated: CSARDGLAGGGEQYF.

At least ten counts were recorded for this clonotype. Mismatch with germline at one junction end may stem from a read error. The chain joins TRBV5-1 to TRBJ1-1; no firm D call. The germline V gene encodes CDR1 SGHRS and CDR2 YFSETQ. This CDR3 contains 12 residues. DNA of the CDR3: TGCGCCACCAGCCTGGATGGCACTGAAGCTTTCTTT. Amino acids: CATSLDGTEAFF.

V gene TRBV19 combines with J gene TRBJ2-1; 7 bases map to TRBD1. The CDR3 loop spans 15 amino acids. Germline V gives CDR1 LNHDA, CDR2 SQIVND (reference sequence). J lost 3 bases, V lost 5 bases, and 7 bases had no gene match. This CDR3 is CASSGPDRVYNEQFF. CDR3 nucleotides: TGTGCCAGTAGTGGCCCCGACAGGGTCTACAATGAGCAGTTCTTC.

This clonotype was detected ten times or more. V gene TRBV2 combines with J gene TRBJ2-2; maybe TRBD2 (6 bases). CDR3 length equals 15 residues. Trimming took 4 bases from V and 0 from J, leaving 9 bases between them. Germline V lookup: CDR1 SNHLY, CDR2 FYNNEI. The CDR3, as DNA: TGTGCCAGCAGTGTGGGGGAGGCGAACACCGGGGAGCTGTTTTTT. Amino acid sequence: CASSVGEANTGELFF.

This clonotype was found many times. This chain joins TRBV5-1 and TRBJ1-5; D is uncertain. Germline V gene sequence: CDR1 SGHRS, CDR2 YFSETQ. With 0 bases removed from V and 3 bases from J, the gap between germline ends came to 10 bases. The CDR3 runs to 15 residues. CDR3 in amino acids: CASSLDGRINQPQHF. CDR3 DNA: TGCGCCAGCAGCTTGGACGGACGGATCAATCAGCCCCAGCATTTT.

Many counts were recorded for this clonotype. The chain employs TRBV9 and TRBJ2-5, with TRBD1 as a possible D gene (7 bases). The CDR3 covers 16 residues. V was trimmed by 4 bases and J by 2 bases, leaving 18 bases between them. Germline CDR1 SGDLS, CDR2 YYNGEE. The CDR3 here is CASSTGAQGGQETQYF. Written as DNA, the CDR3 is TGTGCCAGCAGCACCGGAGCGCAGGGGGGTCAAGAGACCCAGTACTTC.

This clonotype was found many times. This chain connects TRBV6-1 to TRBJ2-1; 9 bases align to TRBD1. The germline V gene has CDR1 MNHNS and CDR2 SASEGT. This CDR3 spans 13 amino acids. With V trimmed by 6 bases and J by 10 bases, 7 bases remained unmatched. Here the CDR3 reads CASSSLGTGEQFF. CDR3 coding DNA: TGTGCCAGCAGCTCCTTAGGGACAGGGGAGCAGTTCTTC.

This clonotype has a handful of counts. This rearrangement joins TRBV10-3 to TRBJ2-1, with 8 bases lining up with TRBD2. The CDR3 has 12 residues. Germline CDR1 ENHRY, CDR2 SYGVKD. J gave up 10 bases and V 5 bases, and 4 bases lay outside the gene matches. This CDR3 is CAISSSGSEQFF. The CDR3 DNA follows: TGTGCCATCAGTTCTAGCGGGTCGGAGCAGTTCTTC.

The sample holds many counts of this clonotype. V and J are TRBV7-9 and TRBJ2-3; TRBD2 aligns across 10 bases. The V and J ends lost 5 bases and 4 bases, in that order; junction bases with no gene match: 9. Germline loops: CDR1 SEHNR, CDR2 FQNEAQ (reference sequence). The CDR3 runs to 16 residues. The CDR3 coding sequence is TGTGCCAGCAGCGCGGCCTTGAGCGGGAGGGCAGATACGCAGTATTTT. Encoded protein: CASSAALSGRADTQYF.